Listed below are T cell receptor beta chains from one sample, sequenced in a study of T cell repertoires in cytomegalovirus infection. From the reads, TCRdb called clonotypes with MiXCR, one entry per CDR3 protein. In the table there are around 230,000 distinct CDR3 sequences, approximately 7% of which are singletons. The sequenced sample consisted of PBMCs. Receptors originate from a human donor in good health (CMV status not recorded). Some clones in this sample may be carry-over from other donors' samples. Each CDR3 is given without its conserved first and last residue. A D gene is named only where the DNA matches it firmly.

d_call v_call cdr3_aa
. TRBV7-2 ASSFYMGEQY
. TRBV20-1 SARGGATETQY
TRBD1 TRBV20-1 SARPGGSGSYNEQF
TRBD1 TRBV20-1 SATRDRVSYEQY
. TRBV7-2 ASSLGGDGYT
TRBD2 TRBV5-1 ASSVGLVSTDTQY
TRBD1 TRBV7-2 ASSQAGGYTEAF
TRBD1 TRBV5-4 ASSHPTGEYGYT
. TRBV19 ASSHRRGGGNQPQH
. TRBV7-2 ASITSGTPHSPLH
TRBD2 TRBV7-6 ASSSVGTSQETQY